This T cell receptor beta chain was documented in a study of shared clonotypes between healthy human individuals. In unsorted samples, genomic DNA was obtained using 85 million to 90 million PBMCs. In the study's own analysis: With immunoSEQ giving junction-only sequences and no quality scores, filtering differed. Assay: immunoSEQ multiplex PCR; the TCRdb copy retains only in-frame clones and omits some. The V and J calls and clone size were taken over from that table, and D and trimming were inferred from the DNA. The sample includes about 490,000 clones, less than 80% of them seen just once. Per germline, CDR1 LNHDA and CDR2 SQIVND (reference sequence). This CDR3 spans 15 amino acids. The ends lost 4 bases at V and 7 bases at J; junction bases unmatched: 10.

J is TRBJ1-5 and V is TRBV19; 7 bases are shared with TRBD1. The sample consisted of PBMCs. The source of this sequence is a middle-aged woman in good health. Some clones in this sample may be carry-over from other donors' samples. The CDR3 reads CASSTRTGRNQPQHF. DNA for the CDR3: TGTGCCAGTAGTACCCGGACAGGCAGGAACCAGCCCCAGCATTTT.